This TCR beta chain originates from a study of memory CD4+ T cells and cytomegalovirus serostatus. Study as a whole: This sample comes from healthy Belgian adults, about nine CMV seropositive, around 26 seronegative.

The germline CDR1 and CDR2 sequences are MDHEN and SYDVKM. This CDR3 region has 11 residues. Germline trimming cut 8 bases from V and 14 bases from J; bases unmatched to any gene: 9. The sort gate was single viable CD3+CD4+CD8-CD45RO+ cells for memory CD4+ T cells. Profiling relied on immunoSEQ multiplex PCR, and the TCRdb table lists in-frame clones only, not all of them. The repertoire holds tens of thousands of clones, about 78% seen once, with about 4.3% in the top ten. Whole-study results and caveats: The CMV-associated TCR signature appears largely within the CD4+ memory repertoire. CD4+ memory repertoires contained 67 of 164 reported CMV TCRbeta sequences.

Points on this clone: The antigen is unknown.

This rearrangement joins TRBV28 to TRBJ1-2; 9 bases are a match to TRBD1. The sequencing sample was made of memory CD4+ T cells from blood. The TCR was taken from an adult in good health and CMV-seropositive. CDR3 residues: CASGGQGIFTF. Here the CDR3 DNA reads TGTGCCAGCGGGGGACAGGGAATATTTACCTTC.